A single sample gave rise to the 7 T cell receptor beta chains below, sequenced in a study of blood T cell repertoires in COVID-19. Produced via immunoSEQ multiplex PCR; TCRdb's table is partial and in-frame only. The sample includes 110,000 or so clones, 70% to 90% of them seen just once. The sequenced sample consisted of peripheral blood. The source of these receptors is a man aged 35 to 55 with acute or convalescent COVID-19.

In the case of this clone: One end of the junction fails to match germline, which may point to a read error. This chain links TRBV6-5 with TRBJ1-2; 10 bases are shared with TRBD1. Germline CDR1 reads MNHEY; CDR2 reads SVGAGI. The CDR3 is 14 amino acids. The DNA of the CDR3 is TGTGCCAGCACTTACCAGGGACAGGGGTATGGCTACACCTTC. Its translation is CASTYQGQGYGYTF.

This rearrangement joins TRBV2 to TRBJ1-5, with a possible D match to TRBD1 (5 bases). The CDR3 has 12 residues. Trimming shortened V by 7 bases and J by 6 bases, and 10 bases separated the two germline ends. The germline CDR1 and CDR2 sequences are SNHLY and FYNNEI. CDR3 sequence (DNA): TGTGCCAGCAATAGGGGAAGTCAGCCCCAGCATTTT. It codes for CASNRGSQPQHF.

In this sample, this clone turned up a few times. This CDR3 reads CATSARIRETQYF. The CDR3 bases are TGTGCCACCAGTGCGAGAATTCGGGAGACCCAGTACTTC. The chain recombines TRBV24-1 with TRBJ2-5; D remains ambiguous. This CDR3 has 13 amino acids. Germline V gene lookup returns CDR1 KGHDR and CDR2 SFDVKD. The V end was cut by 5 bases, the J end by 5 bases, with 11 bases between.

The table lists this clone with a count of one. This chain links TRBV4-1 with TRBJ2-1; 8 nucleotides line up with TRBD2. Per germline, CDR1 MGHRA and CDR2 YSYEKL. The CDR3 totals 16 residues. Trimming removed 0 bases from V and 4 bases from J; junction bases left unmatched: 5. The CDR3 loop is CASSQDREGWYNEQFF. The CDR3 DNA is TGCGCCAGCAGCCAAGATCGGGAGGGTTGGTACAATGAGCAGTTCTTC.

The J gene is TRBJ2-3, the V gene TRBV2, with TRBD2 matching 12 bases. V dropped 8 bases and J dropped 4; count of bases not matched to a gene: 10. CDR1 and CDR2 (germline): SNHLY, FYNNEI. The CDR3 covers 16 residues. DNA for the CDR3: TGTGCCAGCCGATGGACTAGCGGGGTGGGCCCAGATACGCAGTATTTT. Its translation is CASRWTSGVGPDTQYF.

There are a few counts of this clone. This chain uses TRBV3-1 (or the pseudogene TRBV3-2) with TRBJ2-7; tentative D call: TRBD2 (5 bases). CDR1 and CDR2 (germline): LGHDT, YNNKEL (reference sequence). This CDR3 has 14 amino acids. V shed 0 bases and J shed 10 bases, with 16 bases lying between them. Here the CDR3 reads CASSQDLIERDQYF. CDR3 in DNA: TGTGCCAGCAGCCAAGATCTTATTGAACGGGATCAGTACTTC.

This chain links TRBV27 with TRBJ2-3, with 11 bases identical to TRBD2. CDR3 length: 16 residues. Per the germline V gene, CDR1 is MNHEY and CDR2 is SMNVEV (reference sequence). The V gene end was trimmed by 2 bases and the J gene end by 3 bases; junction bases not matched to a gene: 4. CDR3 residues: CASSLISGGATDTQYF. The CDR3 DNA reads as TGTGCCAGCAGTTTAATTAGCGGGGGGGCAACAGATACGCAGTATTTT.